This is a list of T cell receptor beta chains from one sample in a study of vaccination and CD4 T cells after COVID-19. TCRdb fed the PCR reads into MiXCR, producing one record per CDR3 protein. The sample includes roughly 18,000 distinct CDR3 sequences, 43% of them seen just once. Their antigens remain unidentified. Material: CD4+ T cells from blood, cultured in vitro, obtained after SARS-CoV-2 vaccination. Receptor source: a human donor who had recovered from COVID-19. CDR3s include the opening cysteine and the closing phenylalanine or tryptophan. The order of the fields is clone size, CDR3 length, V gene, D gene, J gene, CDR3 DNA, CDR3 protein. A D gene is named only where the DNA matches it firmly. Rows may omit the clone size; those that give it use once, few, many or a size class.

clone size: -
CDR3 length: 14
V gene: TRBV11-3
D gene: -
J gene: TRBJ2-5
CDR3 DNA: TGTGCCAGCAGCTTAGGATGGGCCCAAGAGACCCAGTACTTC
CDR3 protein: CASSLGWAQETQYF

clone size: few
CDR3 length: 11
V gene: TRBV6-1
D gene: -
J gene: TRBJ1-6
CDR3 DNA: TGTGCCAGCGCCCTAAATTCACCCCTCCACTTT
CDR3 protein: CASALNSPLHF

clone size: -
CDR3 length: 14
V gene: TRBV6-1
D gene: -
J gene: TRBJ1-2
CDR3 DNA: TGTGCCAGCAGTGAACGGGAATCTAACTATGGCTACACCTTC
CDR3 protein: CASSERESNYGYTF

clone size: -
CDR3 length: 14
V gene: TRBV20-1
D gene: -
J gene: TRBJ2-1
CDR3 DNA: TGCAGTGCTAGTGCCCAGCCCGGATTTAATGAGCAGTTCTTC
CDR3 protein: CSASAQPGFNEQFF

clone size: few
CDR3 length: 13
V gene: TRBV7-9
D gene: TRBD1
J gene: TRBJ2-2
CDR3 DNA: TGTGCCAGCAGGCAGGGGGACACCGGGGAGCTGTTTTTT
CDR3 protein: CASRQGDTGELFF

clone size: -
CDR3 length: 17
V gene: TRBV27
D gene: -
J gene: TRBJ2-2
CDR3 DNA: TGTGCCAGCAGTTTGAGGTCGGGAGTCCCCGACACCGGGGAGCTGTTTTTT
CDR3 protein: CASSLRSGVPDTGELFF

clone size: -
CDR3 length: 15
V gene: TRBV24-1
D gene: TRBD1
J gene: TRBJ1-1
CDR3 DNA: TGTGCCACCAGTGATCCCGTCAGGGGGTACACTGAAGCTTTCTTT
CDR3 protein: CATSDPVRGYTEAFF

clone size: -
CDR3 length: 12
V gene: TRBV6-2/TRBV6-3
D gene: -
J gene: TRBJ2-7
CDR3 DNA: TGTGCCAGCAGTTCGGTGGGCTACGAGCAGTACTTC
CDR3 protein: CASSSVGYEQYF

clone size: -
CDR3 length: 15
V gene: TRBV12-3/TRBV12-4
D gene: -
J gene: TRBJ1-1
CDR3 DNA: TGTGCCAACAGTTTTTACCCAGGAGGGAACACTGAAGCTTTCTTT
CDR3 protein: CANSFYPGGNTEAFF

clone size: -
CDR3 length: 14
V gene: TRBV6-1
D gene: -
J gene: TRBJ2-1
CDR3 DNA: TGTGCCAGCAGTCGTAGACAGGGACTCAATGAGCAGTTCTTC
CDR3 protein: CASSRRQGLNEQFF

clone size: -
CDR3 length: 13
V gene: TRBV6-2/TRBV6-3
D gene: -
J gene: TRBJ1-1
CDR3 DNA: TGTGCCAGCAGTTACCCCCGGAACACTGAAGCTTTCTTT
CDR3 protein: CASSYPRNTEAFF

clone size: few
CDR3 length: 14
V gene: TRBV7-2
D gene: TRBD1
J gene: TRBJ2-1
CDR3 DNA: TGTGCCAGCAGCTTAACACAGGGGGCGCGCGGGCAGTTCTTC
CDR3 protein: CASSLTQGARGQFF

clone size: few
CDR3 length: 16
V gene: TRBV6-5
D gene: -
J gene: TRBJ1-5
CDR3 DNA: TGTGCCAGCAGTTTTCGGGGAGATTATAGCAATCAGCCCCAGCATTTT
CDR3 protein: CASSFRGDYSNQPQHF

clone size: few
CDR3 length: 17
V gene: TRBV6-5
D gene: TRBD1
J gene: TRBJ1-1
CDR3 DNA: TGTGCCAGCAGTTGGGACAGGGAAGTTAATCGGAACACTGAAGCTTTCTTT
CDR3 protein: CASSWDREVNRNTEAFF

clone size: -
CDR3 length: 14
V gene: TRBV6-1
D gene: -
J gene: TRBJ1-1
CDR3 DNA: TGTGCCAGCAGCCGCGACAGGACGAACACTGAAGCTTTCTTT
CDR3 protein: CASSRDRTNTEAFF

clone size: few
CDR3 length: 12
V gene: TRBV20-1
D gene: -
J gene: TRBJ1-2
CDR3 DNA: TGCAGTGCTAGTGACCGAGCATTAGGCTACACCTTC
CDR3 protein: CSASDRALGYTF

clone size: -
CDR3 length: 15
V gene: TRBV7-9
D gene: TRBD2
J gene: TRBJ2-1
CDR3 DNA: TGTGCCAGCTACCCCGGACTCCCGGGAGGCCATGAGCAGTTCTTC
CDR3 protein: CASYPGLPGGHEQFF

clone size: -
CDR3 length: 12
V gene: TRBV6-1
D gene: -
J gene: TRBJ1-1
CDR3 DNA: TGTGCCAGCAACCCAGGGGTTACTGAAGCTTTCTTT
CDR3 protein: CASNPGVTEAFF

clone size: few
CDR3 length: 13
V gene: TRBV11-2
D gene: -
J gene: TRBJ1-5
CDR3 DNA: TGTGCCAGCAGCTTAGAGAGGGCCACGCCCCAGCATTTT
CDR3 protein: CASSLERATPQHF

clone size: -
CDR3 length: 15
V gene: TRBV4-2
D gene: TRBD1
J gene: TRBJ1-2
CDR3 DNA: TGTGCCAGCAGCCTGGTTGACAGGGGGACTAATGGCTACACCTTC
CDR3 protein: CASSLVDRGTNGYTF

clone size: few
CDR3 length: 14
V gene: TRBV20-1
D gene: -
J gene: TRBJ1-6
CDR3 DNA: TGCAGTGCTAGAGCCCCCGGGAGTGGTTCACCCCTCCACTTT
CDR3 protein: CSARAPGSGSPLHF

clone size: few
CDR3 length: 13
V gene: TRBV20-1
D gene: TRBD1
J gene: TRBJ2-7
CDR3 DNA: TGCAGTGCTCCTTCGGACAGGTCCTACGAGCAGTACTTC
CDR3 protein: CSAPSDRSYEQYF

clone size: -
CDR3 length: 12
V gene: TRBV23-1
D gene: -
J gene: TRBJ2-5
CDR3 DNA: TGCGCCAGCGTAGGGGCAAAAGAGACCCAGTACTTC
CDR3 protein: CASVGAKETQYF

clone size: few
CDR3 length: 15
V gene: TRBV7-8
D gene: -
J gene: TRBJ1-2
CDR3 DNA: TGTGCCAGCAGCTTATCATGGCGGTGGGTAACTGGCTACACCTTC
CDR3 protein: CASSLSWRWVTGYTF

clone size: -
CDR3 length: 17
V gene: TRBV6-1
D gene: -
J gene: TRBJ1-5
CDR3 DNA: TGTGCCAGCAGTGAGGGGGCGTCCTATGATAGCAATCAGCCCCAGCATTTT
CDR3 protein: CASSEGASYDSNQPQHF

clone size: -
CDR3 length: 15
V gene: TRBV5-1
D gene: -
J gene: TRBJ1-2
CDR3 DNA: TGCGCCAGCAGCTTGGACGTTGGGGGCGGCTATGGCTACACCTTC
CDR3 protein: CASSLDVGGGYGYTF

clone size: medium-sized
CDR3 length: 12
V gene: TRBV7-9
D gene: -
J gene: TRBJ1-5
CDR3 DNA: TGTGCCAGCAGCTTAGGGTCCGAGCCCCAGCATTTT
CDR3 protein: CASSLGSEPQHF

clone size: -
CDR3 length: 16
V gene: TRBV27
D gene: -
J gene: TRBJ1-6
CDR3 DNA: TGTGCCAGCAGCCCCCTCTTAGAGGTCTATAATTCACCCCTCCACTTT
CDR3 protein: CASSPLLEVYNSPLHF

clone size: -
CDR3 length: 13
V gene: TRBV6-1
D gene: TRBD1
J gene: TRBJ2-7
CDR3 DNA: TGTGCCAGCAGCCGACAGGGCTCCTACGAGCAGTACTTC
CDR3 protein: CASSRQGSYEQYF

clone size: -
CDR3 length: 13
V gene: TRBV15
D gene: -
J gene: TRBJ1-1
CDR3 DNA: TGTGCCACCAGCAGAGGAGTGAACACTGAAGCTTTCTTT
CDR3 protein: CATSRGVNTEAFF

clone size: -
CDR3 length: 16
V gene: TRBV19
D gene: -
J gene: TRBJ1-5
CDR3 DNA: TGTGCCAGTAGTATCCGAGGCTCCTTTGGCAATCAGCCCCAGCATTTT
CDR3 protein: CASSIRGSFGNQPQHF

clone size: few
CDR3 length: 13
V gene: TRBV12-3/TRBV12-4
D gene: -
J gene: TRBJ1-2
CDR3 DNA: TGTGCCAGCACCGAGGGGGGGTCCCTACGCTACACCTTC
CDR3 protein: CASTEGGSLRYTF

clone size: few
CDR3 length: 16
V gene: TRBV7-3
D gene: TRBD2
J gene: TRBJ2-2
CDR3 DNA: TGTGCCAGCAGCTTAGGACTAGCGGGGGGCACCGGGGAGCTGTTTTTT
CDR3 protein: CASSLGLAGGTGELFF

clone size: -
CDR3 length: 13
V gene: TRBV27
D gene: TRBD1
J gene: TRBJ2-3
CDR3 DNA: TGTGCCAGCAGCCCTTTGGGACAGGATACGCAGTATTTT
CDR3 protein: CASSPLGQDTQYF

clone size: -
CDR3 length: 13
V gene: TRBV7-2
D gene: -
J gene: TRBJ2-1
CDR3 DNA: TGTGCCAGCAGCTTATTGGGGACGAATGAGCAGTTCTTC
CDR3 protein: CASSLLGTNEQFF

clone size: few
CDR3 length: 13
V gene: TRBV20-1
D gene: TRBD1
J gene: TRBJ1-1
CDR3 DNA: TGCAGTGCTGCCAGGACAGGGAACACTGAAGCTTTCTTT
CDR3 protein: CSAARTGNTEAFF

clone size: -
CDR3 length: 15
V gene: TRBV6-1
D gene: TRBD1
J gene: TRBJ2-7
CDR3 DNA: TGTGCCAGCAGCACCACAGGGGCTGGATCCTACGAGCAGTACTTC
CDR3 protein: CASSTTGAGSYEQYF

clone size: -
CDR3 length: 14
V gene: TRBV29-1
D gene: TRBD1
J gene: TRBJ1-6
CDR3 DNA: TGCAGCGTTGCCCGGACAGGGGGAAATTCACCCCTCCACTTT
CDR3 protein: CSVARTGGNSPLHF

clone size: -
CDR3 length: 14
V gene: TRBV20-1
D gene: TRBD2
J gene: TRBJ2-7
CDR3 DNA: TGCAGTGCTAGTCTAGCGGGGCCCCTCTACGAGCAGTACTTC
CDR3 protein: CSASLAGPLYEQYF

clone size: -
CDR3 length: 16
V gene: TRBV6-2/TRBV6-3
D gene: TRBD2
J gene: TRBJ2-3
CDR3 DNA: TGTGCCAGCAGTTACTCTAGCGGGAGTGCCACAGATACGCAGTATTTT
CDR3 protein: CASSYSSGSATDTQYF

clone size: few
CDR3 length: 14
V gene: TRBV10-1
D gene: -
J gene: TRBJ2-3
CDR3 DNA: TGCGCCAGCTCAAGGGAGGTGGGCCCAGATACGCAGTATTTT
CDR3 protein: CASSREVGPDTQYF

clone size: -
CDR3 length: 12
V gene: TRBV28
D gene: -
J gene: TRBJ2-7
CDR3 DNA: TGTGCCAGCAGATCACAGGGGAGGTTGCAGTACTTC
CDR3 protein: CASRSQGRLQYF

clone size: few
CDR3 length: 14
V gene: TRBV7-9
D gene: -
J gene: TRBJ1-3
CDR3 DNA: TGTGCCAGCAGCCCACGACAGGACCGAAACACCATATATTTT
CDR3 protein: CASSPRQDRNTIYF

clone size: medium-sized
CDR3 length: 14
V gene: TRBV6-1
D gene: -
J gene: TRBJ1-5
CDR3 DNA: TGTGCCAGCAGTGAAGGAGCGAGTGGTCAGCCCCAGCATTTT
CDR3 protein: CASSEGASGQPQHF

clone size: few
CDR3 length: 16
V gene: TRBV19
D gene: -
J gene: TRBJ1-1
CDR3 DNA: TGTGCCAGTAGTTTACGGTGGGGTGATCGGAACACTGAAGCTTTCTTT
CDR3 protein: CASSLRWGDRNTEAFF

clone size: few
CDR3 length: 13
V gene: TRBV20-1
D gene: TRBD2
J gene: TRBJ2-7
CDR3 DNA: TGCAGTGCTAGGTCGACTAGCGACTACGAGCAGTACTTC
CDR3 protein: CSARSTSDYEQYF

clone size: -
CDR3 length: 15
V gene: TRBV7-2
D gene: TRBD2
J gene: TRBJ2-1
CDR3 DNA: TGTGCCAGCAGCTTATCGCGGGGGAGGAGGGGTGAGCAGTTCTTC
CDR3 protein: CASSLSRGRRGEQFF

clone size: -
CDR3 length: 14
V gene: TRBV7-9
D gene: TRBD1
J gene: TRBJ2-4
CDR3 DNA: TGTGCCAGCAGCTTCGGACAGGGGGTCGGCATTCAGTACTTC
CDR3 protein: CASSFGQGVGIQYF

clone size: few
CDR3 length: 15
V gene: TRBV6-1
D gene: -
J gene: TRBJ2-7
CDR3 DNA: TGTGCCAGCAGGATCGGCGATAGTGGGGGTCGCGAGCAGTACTTC
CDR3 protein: CASRIGDSGGREQYF

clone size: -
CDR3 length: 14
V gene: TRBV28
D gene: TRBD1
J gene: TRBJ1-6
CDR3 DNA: TGTGCCAGCAGCGGGGGACAGCCTTATTCACCCCTCCACTTT
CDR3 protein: CASSGGQPYSPLHF

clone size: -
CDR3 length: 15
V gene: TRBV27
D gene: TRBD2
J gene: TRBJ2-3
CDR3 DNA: TGTGCCAGCAGTTTAACTAGCGGAGGCACAGATACGCAGTATTTT
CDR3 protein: CASSLTSGGTDTQYF

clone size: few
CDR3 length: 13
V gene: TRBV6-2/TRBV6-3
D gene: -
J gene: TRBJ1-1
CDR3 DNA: TGTGCCAGCAGTTTCACAACCCACACTGAAGCTTTCTTT
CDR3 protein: CASSFTTHTEAFF

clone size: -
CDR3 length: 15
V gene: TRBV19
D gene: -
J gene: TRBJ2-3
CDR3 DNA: TGTGCCACGGCCGCGGCAGCGCGAAACACAGATACGCAGTATTTT
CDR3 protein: CATAAAARNTDTQYF

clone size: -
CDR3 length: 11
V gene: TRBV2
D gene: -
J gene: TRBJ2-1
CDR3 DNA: TGTGCCAGCAGTGAAGGATCCGCGCAGTTCTTC
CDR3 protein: CASSEGSAQFF

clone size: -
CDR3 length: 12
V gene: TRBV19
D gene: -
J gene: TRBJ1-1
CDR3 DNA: TGTGCCAGTAGTTTGTTGAACACTGAAGCTTTCTTT
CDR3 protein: CASSLLNTEAFF

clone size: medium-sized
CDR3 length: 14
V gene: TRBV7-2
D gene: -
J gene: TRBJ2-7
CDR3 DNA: TGTGCCAGCAGCTTAGCCGCAGGGGCAAACGAGCAGTACTTC
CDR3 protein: CASSLAAGANEQYF

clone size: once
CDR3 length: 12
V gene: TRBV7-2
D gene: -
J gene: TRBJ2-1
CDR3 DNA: TGTGCCGGAGGGGCACCCGGGAGCCGCGAGTTCTTC
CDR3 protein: CAGGAPGSREFF

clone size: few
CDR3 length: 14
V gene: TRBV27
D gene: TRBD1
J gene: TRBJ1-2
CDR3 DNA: TGTGCCAGCACGGGTTCTAGGGGGCGCGGTGGCTACACCTTC
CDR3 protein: CASTGSRGRGGYTF

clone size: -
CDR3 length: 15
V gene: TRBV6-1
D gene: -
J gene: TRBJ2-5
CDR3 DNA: TGTGCCAGCAGTAGATATACAGGGTATCAAGAGACCCAGTACTTC
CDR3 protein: CASSRYTGYQETQYF